This TCR beta chain was documented in a study of shared clonotypes between healthy human individuals (dated by TCRdb to the early 2020s). Describing the broader study: The cohort included three men and a couple of women between 18 and 49 years of age. Each donor's leukapheresis produced roughly between roughly 0.94 and 9.5 billion PBMCs. To estimate repertoire size and how much clonotype sharing occurs between individuals, the study deeply sequenced the blood TCR repertoires of roughly 5 healthy adults. To increase sequencing depth and limit assay-specific biases, TCR repertoire library preparation and sequencing were carried out by different laboratories using diverse techniques. For each donor, CD4 naive and CD4 memory were each run on three plates, CD8 naive on two plates, and CD8 memory on one plate.

As to this clone: Its antigen is still unknown. The record has no base qualities; no much larger clone is one base away.

The CDR3 runs 13 residues from the cysteine to the phenylalanine. Only the CDR3 DNA stays, 39 bases, in frame from base 1. Relative to germline, V is 2 bases shorter and J is 8 bases shorter, with 12 bases between their ends. CDR1 and CDR2 are drawn from the germline V gene: SNHLY, FYNNEI. Donors were healthy HIV-negative adults with no recently reported acute infections or vaccinations. Only Caucasian adults living in Nashville, Tennessee, USA were represented among the donors. CD4+ T cells were enriched through magnetic negative selection, after which naive cells were positively selected on CD45RA and the remaining negative fraction served as the memory subset. Blood was obtained by leukapheresis, after which PBMCs were separated by Ficoll-Histopaque density gradient centrifugation and cryopreserved in liquid nitrogen vapor phase. Analytical flow cytometry was used to check the purity and quantity of every magnetically sorted T cell population. From each sorted fraction, genomic DNA was isolated and quantified by UV absorbance on a Nanodrop 2000c.

Using the deep immunoSEQ assay, multiplex PCR amplified TCR CDR3 regions from genomic DNA. Genomic DNA extracted from each cell subset was distributed evenly over all wells of several immunoSEQ 96-well plates, and each plate served as one replicate. For sorted subsets, each replicate PCR was loaded with 200 ng genomic DNA, equivalent to 30,000 to 35,000 T cell genomes. Purified libraries were quantified with a Qubit 3.0 fluorometer, sized on a Bioanalyzer 2100, and re-quantified with the KAPA Library Quantification kit. Each immunoSEQ 96-well plate was sequenced on its own single-read 150-cycle Illumina NextSeq 550 flow cell. The source study handled its data this way. Because only junctional sequences without quality scores were contained in the immunoSEQ output, filtering matching that applied to full-length reads could not be performed. To assign V/J genes and CDR3, sequences were annotated using PyIR, a Python wrapper for IgBLAST v1.9, with IMGT germline references. Reads with weak V/J assignments (E-value above 1e-6), missing CDR3, stop codons, out-of-frame junctions, or ambiguous translated residues were removed. V3J clonotypes were defined as sequences sharing an identical inferred V gene, J gene, and CDR3 amino acid sequence. Percentage overlap between repertoires was calculated by dividing the number of shared unique clonotypes by the size of the smaller repertoire. Richness of each repertoire was evaluated using RTK rarefaction, the Chao1 estimator, and Recon v2.1 estimates of unobserved clonotypes. OLGA was used to compute generation probabilities for all TCRbeta clonotypes that the gDNA method yielded from a handful of donors. As stored in TCRdb, this immuneACCESS dataset retains in-frame rearrangements with V and J assigned. A fraction of the clones does not appear; measured against another copy, unresolved V genes explain less than half of the discrepancy, and the remainder lacks a known reason. D and trimming come from the DNA, and the V and J calls and clone size come from that table. The sample records about 600,000 clones, roughly 97% of which are singletons. The leading ten clones occupy 0.055% to 0.07% of the sample.

General study outcomes and caveats: Even with the large sequencing depth, rarefaction of the sorted-subset datasets indicated that sequencing was incomplete. Pairwise subsampling led to the expectation that sequencing depth would affect the degree of clonotype sharing among donors. About 4.5% of naive CD4, more than 3% of naive CD8, roughly 2.5% of memory CD4, and approximately 0.4% of memory CD8 clonotypes were shared across a few donors. Sampling was limited to blood, and TCR repertoires in tissue likely differ from TCR repertoires in blood. Because the study included only a small number of donors, the genetic and exposure-history diversity represented was limited. Larger estimated clonotype richness was generally found for naive subsets than for memory subsets. Compared with non-shared clonotypes, clonotypes shared by all four sorted-subset donors had higher generation probabilities.

Recombination connected TRBV2 to TRBJ1-2, and the D gene may be TRBD1, 5 bases matching. The origin of this receptor is a woman in her 30s in good health. The sequencing input was naive CD4+ T cells sorted from blood. Reading the label with the study, this specimen's cell subset or site is: CD45RA+ positively selected. In nucleotides, the sequence is TGTGCCAGCAGTGAAACGGCAGGGCGCGGCTACACCTTC. Its amino acids are CASSETAGRGYTF.